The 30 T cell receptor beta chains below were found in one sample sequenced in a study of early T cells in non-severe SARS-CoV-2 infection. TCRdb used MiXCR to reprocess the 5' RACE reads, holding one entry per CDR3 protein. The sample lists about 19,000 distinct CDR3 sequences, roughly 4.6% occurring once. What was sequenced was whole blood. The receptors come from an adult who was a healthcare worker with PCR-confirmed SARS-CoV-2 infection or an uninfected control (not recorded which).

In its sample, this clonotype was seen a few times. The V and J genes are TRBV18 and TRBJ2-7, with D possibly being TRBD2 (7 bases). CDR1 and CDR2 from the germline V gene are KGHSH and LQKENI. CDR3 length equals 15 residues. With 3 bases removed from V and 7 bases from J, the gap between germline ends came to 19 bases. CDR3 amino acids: CASSPGGGLLGEQYF. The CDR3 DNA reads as TGTGCCAGCTCACCGGGCGGGGGCCTCCTGGGAGAGCAGTACTTC.

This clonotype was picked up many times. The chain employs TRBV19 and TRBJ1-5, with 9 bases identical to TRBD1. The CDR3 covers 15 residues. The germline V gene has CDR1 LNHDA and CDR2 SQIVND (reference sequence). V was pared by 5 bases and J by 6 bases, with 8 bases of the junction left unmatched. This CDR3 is CASSPQTGGGQPQHF. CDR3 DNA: TGTGCCAGTAGTCCTCAAACAGGGGGCGGTCAGCCCCAGCATTTT.

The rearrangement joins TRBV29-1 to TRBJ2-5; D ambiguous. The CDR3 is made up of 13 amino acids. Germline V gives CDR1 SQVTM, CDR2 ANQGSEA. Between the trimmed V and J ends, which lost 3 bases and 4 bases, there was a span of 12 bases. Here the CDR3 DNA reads TGCAGCGTTGACAATCCTCGCGGAGAGACCCAGTACTTC. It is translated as CSVDNPRGETQYF.

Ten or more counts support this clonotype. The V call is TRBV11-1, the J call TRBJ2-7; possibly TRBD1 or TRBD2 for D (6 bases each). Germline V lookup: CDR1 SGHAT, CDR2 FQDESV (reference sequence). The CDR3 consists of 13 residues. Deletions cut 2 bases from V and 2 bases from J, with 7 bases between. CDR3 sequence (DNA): TGTGCCAGCAGCTTACGGGGGCCCTACGAGCAGTACTTC. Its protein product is CASSLRGPYEQYF.

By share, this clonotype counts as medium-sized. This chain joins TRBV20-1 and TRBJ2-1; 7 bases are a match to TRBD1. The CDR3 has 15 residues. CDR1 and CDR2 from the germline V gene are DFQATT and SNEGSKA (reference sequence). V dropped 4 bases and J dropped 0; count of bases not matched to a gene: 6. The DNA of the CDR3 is TGCAGTGCTACTCGCAGGGGGTACTCCTACAATGAGCAGTTCTTC. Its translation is CSATRRGYSYNEQFF.

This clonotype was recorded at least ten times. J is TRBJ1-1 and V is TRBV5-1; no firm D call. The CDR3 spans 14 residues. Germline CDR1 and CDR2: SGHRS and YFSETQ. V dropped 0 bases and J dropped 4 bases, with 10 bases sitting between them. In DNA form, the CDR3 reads TGCGCCAGCAGCTTGGACGTTCTTGGCACTGAAGCTTTCTTT. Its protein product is CASSLDVLGTEAFF.

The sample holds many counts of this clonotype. The CDR3 bases are TGCAGTGCTAGAGATGCCCTGGCGGACATCCGAGAGACCCAGTACTTC. Amino acids: CSARDALADIRETQYF. The chain recombines TRBV20-1 with TRBJ2-5; possible D gene TRBD1, 5 bases. Germline CDR1 is DFQATT and CDR2 is SNEGSKA (reference sequence). The CDR3 contains 16 residues. V lost 0 bases to trimming and J lost 4 bases, with 18 bases between them.

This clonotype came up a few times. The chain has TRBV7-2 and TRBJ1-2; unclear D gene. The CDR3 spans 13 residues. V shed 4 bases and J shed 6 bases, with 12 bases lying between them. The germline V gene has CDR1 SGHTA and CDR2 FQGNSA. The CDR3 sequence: CASSSGRRNGYTF. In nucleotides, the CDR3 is TGTGCCAGCAGCTCTGGACGACGGAATGGCTACACCTTC.

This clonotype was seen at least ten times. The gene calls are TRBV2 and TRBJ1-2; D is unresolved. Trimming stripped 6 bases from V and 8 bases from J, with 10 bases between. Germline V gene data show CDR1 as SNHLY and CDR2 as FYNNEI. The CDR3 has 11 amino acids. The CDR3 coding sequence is TGTGCCAGCAGGGAGGTTGGCGGCTACACCTTC. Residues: CASREVGGYTF. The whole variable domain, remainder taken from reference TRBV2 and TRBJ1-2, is EPEVTQTPSHQVTQMGQEVILRCVPISNHLYFYWYRQILGQKVEFLVSFYNNEISEKSEIFDDQFSVERPDGSNFTLKIRSTKLEDSAMYFCASREVGGYTFGSGTRLTVV.

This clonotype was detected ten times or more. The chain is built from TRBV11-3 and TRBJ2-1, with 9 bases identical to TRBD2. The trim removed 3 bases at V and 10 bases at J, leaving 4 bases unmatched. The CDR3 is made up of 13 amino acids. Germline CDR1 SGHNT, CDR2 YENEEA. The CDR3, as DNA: TGTGCCAGCAGCTTCGGACTAGCGAGGGAGCAGTTCTTC. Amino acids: CASSFGLAREQFF.

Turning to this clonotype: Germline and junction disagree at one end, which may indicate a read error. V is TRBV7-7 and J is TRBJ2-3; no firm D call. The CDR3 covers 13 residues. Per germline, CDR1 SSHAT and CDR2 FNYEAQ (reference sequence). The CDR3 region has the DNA TGTGCTAGCAGCCCACATAGGGCAGATACGCAGTATTTT. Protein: CASSPHRADTQYF.

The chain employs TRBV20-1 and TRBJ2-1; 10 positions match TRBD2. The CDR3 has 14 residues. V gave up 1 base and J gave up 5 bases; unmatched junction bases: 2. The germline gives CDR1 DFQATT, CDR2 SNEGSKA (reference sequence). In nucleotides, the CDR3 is TGCAGTGCTAGAGGCGGGACTAGCGACAATGAGCAGTTCTTC. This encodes CSARGGTSDNEQFF.

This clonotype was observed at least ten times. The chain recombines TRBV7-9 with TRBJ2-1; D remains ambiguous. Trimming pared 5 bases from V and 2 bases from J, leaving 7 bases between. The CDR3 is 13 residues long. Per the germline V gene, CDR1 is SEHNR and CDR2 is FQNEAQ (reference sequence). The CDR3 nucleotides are TGTGCCAGCAGCCCGAATGCCTACAATGAGCAGTTCTTC. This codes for CASSPNAYNEQFF.

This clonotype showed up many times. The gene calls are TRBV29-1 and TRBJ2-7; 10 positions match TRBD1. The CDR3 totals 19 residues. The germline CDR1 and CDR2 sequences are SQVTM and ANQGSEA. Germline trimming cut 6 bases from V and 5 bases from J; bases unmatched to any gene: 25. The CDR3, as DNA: TGCAGCGTACAGGTACCCGTTCGTCCGGGACAGGGGTATTTGGACGAGCAGTACTTC. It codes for CSVQVPVRPGQGYLDEQYF.

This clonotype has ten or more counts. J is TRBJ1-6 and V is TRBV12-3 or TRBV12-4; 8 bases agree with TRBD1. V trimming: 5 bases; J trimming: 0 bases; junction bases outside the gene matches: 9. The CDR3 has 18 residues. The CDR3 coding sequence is TGTGCCAGCAGTCGGACAGGGCCCCGTAGCTCCTATAATTCACCCCTCCACTTT. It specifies CASSRTGPRSSYNSPLHF.

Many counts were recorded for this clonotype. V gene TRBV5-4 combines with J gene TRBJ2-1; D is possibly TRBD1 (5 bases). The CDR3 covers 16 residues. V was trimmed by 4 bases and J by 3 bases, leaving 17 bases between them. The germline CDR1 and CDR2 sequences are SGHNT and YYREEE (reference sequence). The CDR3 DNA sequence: TGTGCCAGCAGCGCGCGTGTGTCAGGGATCTACAATGAGCAGTTCTTC. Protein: CASSARVSGIYNEQFF.

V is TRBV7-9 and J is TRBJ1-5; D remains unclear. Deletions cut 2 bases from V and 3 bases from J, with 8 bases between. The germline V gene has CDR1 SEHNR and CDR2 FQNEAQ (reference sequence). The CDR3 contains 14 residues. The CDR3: CASSLSDNNQPQHF. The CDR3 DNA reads TGTGCCAGCAGCTTATCCGACAACAATCAGCCCCAGCATTTT.

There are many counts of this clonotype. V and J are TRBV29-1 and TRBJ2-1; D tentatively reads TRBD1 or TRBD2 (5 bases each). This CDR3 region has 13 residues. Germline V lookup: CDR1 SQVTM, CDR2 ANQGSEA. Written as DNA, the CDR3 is TGCAGTGCCGGGACGGACCTGAACAATGAGCAGTTCTTC. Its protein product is CSAGTDLNNEQFF.

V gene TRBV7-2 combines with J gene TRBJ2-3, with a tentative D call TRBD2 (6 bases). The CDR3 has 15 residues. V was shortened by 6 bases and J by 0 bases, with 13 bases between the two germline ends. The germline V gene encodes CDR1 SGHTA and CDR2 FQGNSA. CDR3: CASSPLASSTDTQYF. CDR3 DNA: TGTGCCAGCAGTCCCCTAGCGTCCAGCACAGATACGCAGTATTTT.

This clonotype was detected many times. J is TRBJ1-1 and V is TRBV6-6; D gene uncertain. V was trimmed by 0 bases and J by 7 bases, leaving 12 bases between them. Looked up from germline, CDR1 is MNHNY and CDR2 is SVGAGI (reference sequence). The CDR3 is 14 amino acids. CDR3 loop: CASSYSEGADEAFF. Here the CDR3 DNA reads TGTGCCAGCAGTTACTCGGAGGGAGCGGATGAAGCTTTCTTT.

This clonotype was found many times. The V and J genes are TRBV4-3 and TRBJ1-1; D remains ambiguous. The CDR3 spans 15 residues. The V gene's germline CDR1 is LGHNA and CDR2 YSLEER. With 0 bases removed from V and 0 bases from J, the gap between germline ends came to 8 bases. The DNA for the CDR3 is TGCGCCAGCAGCCAAGATGTTCACATGAACACTGAAGCTTTCTTT. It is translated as CASSQDVHMNTEAFF.

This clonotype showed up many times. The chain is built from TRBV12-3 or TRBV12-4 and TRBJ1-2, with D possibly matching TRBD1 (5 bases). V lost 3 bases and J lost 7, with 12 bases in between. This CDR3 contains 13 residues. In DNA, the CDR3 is TGTGCCAGCAGTTTCAGGGTGGGGTTTGGCTACACCTTC. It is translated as CASSFRVGFGYTF.

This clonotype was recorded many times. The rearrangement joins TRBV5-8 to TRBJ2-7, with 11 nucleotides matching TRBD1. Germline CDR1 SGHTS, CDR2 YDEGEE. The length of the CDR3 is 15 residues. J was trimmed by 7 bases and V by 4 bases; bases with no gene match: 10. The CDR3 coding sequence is TGTGCCAGCAGCCCGGGGACAGGGGGTTTCGAAGAGCAGTACTTC. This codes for CASSPGTGGFEEQYF.

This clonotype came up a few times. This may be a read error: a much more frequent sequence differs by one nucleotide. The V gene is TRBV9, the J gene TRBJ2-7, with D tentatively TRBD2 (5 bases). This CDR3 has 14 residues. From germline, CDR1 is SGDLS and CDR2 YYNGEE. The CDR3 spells CVSSPRWESREQYF. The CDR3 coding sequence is TGTGTCAGCAGCCCGAGATGGGAGTCGCGGGAGCAGTACTTC.

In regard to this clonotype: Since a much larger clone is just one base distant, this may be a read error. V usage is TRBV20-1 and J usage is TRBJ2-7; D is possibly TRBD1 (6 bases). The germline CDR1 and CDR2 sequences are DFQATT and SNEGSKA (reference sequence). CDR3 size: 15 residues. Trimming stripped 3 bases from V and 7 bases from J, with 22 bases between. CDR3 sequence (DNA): TGCAGTGCTAGGGTTCCCCGGGACATGGGGCGAGAGCAGTACTTC. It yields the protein CSARVPRDMGREQYF.

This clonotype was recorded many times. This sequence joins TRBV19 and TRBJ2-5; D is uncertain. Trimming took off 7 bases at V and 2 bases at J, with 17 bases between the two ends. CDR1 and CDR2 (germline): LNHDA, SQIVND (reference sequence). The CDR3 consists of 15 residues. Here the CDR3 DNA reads TGTGCCAGTACCAAAGGCGGTCCCGAACAAGAGACCCAGTACTTC. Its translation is CASTKGGPEQETQYF.

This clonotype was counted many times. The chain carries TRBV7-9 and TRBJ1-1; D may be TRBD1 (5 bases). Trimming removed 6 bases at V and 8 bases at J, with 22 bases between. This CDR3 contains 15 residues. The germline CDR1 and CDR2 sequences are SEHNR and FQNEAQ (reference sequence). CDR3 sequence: CASRLARDGRYEAFF. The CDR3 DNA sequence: TGTGCCAGCAGGCTGGCCCGGGACGGTAGATACGAAGCTTTCTTT.

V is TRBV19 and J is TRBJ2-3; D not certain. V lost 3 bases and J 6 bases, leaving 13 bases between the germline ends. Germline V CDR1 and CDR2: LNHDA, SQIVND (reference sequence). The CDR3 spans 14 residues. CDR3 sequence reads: CASSIGPSPDTQYF. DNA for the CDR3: TGTGCCAGTAGTATCGGACCCTCACCCGATACGCAGTATTTT.

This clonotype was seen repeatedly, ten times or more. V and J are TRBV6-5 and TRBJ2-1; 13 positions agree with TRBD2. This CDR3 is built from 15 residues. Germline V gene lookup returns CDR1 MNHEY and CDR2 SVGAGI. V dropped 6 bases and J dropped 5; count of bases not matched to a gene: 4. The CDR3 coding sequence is TGTGCCAGCAGCCGCGGACTAGCGGGGGACAATGAGCAGTTCTTC. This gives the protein CASSRGLAGDNEQFF.

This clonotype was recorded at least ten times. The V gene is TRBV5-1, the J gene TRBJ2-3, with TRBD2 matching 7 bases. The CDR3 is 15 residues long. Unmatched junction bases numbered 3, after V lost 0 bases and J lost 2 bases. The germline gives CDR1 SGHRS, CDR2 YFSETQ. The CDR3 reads CASSLEAGDTDTQYF. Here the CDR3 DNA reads TGCGCCAGCAGCTTGGAGGCGGGAGACACAGATACGCAGTATTTT.